This T cell receptor (beta chain) derives from a study of spatial heterogeneity in lung cancer (dated by TCRdb to between 2019 and 2020). About the study as a whole: Beta-chain transcripts were consistently detected in greater numbers than alpha-chain transcripts, which likely reflects a higher abundance of beta-chain transcripts. In the raw uncorrected reads, each unique combination of TCR and UMI appeared more than ten times on average. In non-small cell lung cancer, the study made a quantitative comparison of TCR alpha and beta repertoires among multiple tumor regions, matched nontumor lung and blood. TCR repertoire features were related to nonsynonymous mutation counts determined by whole-exome sequencing of tumor tissue. Both alpha and beta chains were TCR-sequenced in a few hundred tumor regions, 64 matched nontumor lung samples and roughly 50 PBMC samples obtained at surgery. Study-level results and caveats: Ubiquitous expanded tumor TCRs were found in blood more often at tumor resection than at routine follow-up. Confirming at a functional level the hypothesis that regional TCRs recognize regional mutations was considered to require additional single-cell paired TCR alpha and beta sequencing.

The CDR3 covers 14 residues, taking in both the cysteine and the phenylalanine. Only the CDR3 region is kept as DNA, spanning 42 bases read in frame from base 1. Per the germline V gene (reference sequence), GTSNPN is the CDR1 and SVGIG is the CDR2. For this chain, trimming is 1 base at the V end and 10 bases at the J end, and the number of junction bases without a gene match is 3. Receptor amplification or capture employed 5' RACE. Data came from a NextSeq 500. To allow correction of PCR and sequencing errors, the TCR library protocol tagged every TCR cDNA molecule with a unique molecular identifier. Concerning the study's data processing: TCR identification, UMI-based error correction and CDR3 extraction were all carried out with Decombinator tools. TCRs above a frequency of 2 per 1,000, corresponding to the top 1% of the tumor frequency distribution, were defined as expanded. Renyi diversity was computed with the R vegan package after each repertoire had been subsampled 100 times to 5,000 TCRs. CDR3 similarity networks were built from amino acid triplet string-kernel similarity, connecting CDR3s with pairwise similarity above 0.82. TCRdb's own reprocessing of the public reads used fastp at Q25 and MiXCR and kept productive beta chains. All rows with the same CDR3 protein become a single entry with the most common DNA and genes. The V and J calls and clone size come from TCRdb's table, not from the authors' own analysis. A total of approximately 82,000 distinct CDR3 sequences appear in this sample, around an eighth of them only once. The ten largest clones represent under 5.5% of the sample.

As regards this clonotype: Its antigen has not been determined. The input lacks base qualities; no much larger clone sits a single base away.

The sample's time point label, in plain terms: sample taken at primary tumor resection. Without any cell sorting, TCR sequencing was performed on whole RNA extracted either from tumor and nontumor lung tissue or from cryopreserved PBMC samples. Samples were obtained from approximately 77 patients with early-stage, untreated non-small cell lung cancer from the lung TRACERx cohort. A patient was chosen for TCR sequencing only when enough RNA was available from at least two tumor regions. The chain is assembled from TRBV30 and TRBJ2-3; 15 bases in between match TRBD2. This receptor was identified in a male donor with early-stage non-small cell lung cancer. The specimen comprised PBMCs, sampled at surgery. The bases read TGTGCCTGGAGTGGGACTAGCGGGGGGGTGGCGCAGTATTTT. Its coded protein is CAWSGTSGGVAQYF.